Listed below are T cell receptor beta chains from one sample, sequenced in a study of response to subunit inactivated influenza vaccine. TCRdb ran MiXCR on the RT-PCR reads and lists one entry per CDR3 protein. Of about 240,000 distinct CDR3 sequences in the sample, 10% to 15% were seen once. Sequenced here: non-naive T cells sorted from PBMCs, sampled 14 to 15 days before vaccination. All receptors derive from a man in his forties or fifties who received an inactivated influenza vaccine. CDR3s include the opening cysteine and the closing phenylalanine or tryptophan. D genes are given only for firm matches. Size values are once, few and many counts, or a class for expanded clones, and some rows have none.

J	V	D	size	CDR3	DNA
TRBJ2-5	TRBV10-3	TRBD1	many	CAISEIGTGGETQYF	TGTGCCATCAGTGAGATTGGGACAGGTGGAGAGACCCAGTACTTC
TRBJ2-7	TRBV9	-	-	CASSKDQGVAEQYF	TGTGCCAGCAGCAAAGACCAGGGAGTGGCCGAGCAGTACTTC
TRBJ2-3	TRBV5-1	-	-	CASSLEGADTQYF	TGCGCCAGCAGCTTGGAAGGGGCAGATACGCAGTATTTT
TRBJ2-1	TRBV6-5	TRBD1	few	CASSHPRDRWGNEQFF	TGTGCCAGCAGTCACCCCCGGGACAGGTGGGGGAATGAGCAGTTCTTC
TRBJ2-1	TRBV12-3/TRBV12-4	-	many	CASSPKNEQFF	TGTGCCAGCAGTCCAAAAAATGAGCAGTTCTTC
TRBJ1-2	TRBV4-1	-	few	CASSQVLSAGAHGYTF	TGCGCCAGCAGCCAAGTTTTATCAGCAGGGGCCCATGGCTACACCTTC
TRBJ2-1	TRBV11-2	-	-	CASSLGVGVYNEQFF	TGTGCCAGCAGCTTAGGTGTGGGGGTGTACAATGAGCAGTTCTTC
TRBJ2-2	TRBV28	-	-	CASSLRGYTGELFF	TGTGCCAGCAGTTTACGGGGGTACACCGGGGAGCTGTTTTTT
TRBJ1-3	TRBV14	-	few	CASSQGIFVGNTIYF	TGTGCCAGCAGCCAAGGCATCTTCGTAGGGAACACCATATATTTT
TRBJ1-5	TRBV20-1	TRBD1	-	CSARNSQGARNQRQHF	TGCAGTGCTAGGAACTCACAGGGGGCTCGCAATCAGCGCCAGCATTTT
TRBJ2-3	TRBV20-1	TRBD2	few	CSARDLGLVPDTQYF	TGCAGTGCTAGGGATCTCGGACTAGTCCCAGATACGCAGTATTTT
TRBJ1-1	TRBV7-9	-	-	CASSSRGPIKNTEAFF	TGTGCCAGCAGCTCCCGGGGACCTATAAAGAACACTGAAGCTTTCTTT
TRBJ2-7	TRBV7-8	TRBD1	-	CASSFDRENEQYF	TGTGCCAGCAGCTTCGACAGGGAGAACGAGCAGTACTTC
TRBJ1-5	TRBV24-1	-	many	CATSDRQGANQPQHF	TGTGCCACCAGTGATAGGCAAGGGGCAAATCAGCCCCAGCATTTT
TRBJ2-1	TRBV5-6	-	few	CASSLEWRQANNEQFF	TGTGCCAGCAGCTTGGAATGGCGGCAGGCCAACAATGAGCAGTTCTTC
TRBJ2-7	TRBV10-3	TRBD1	-	CAISEAYRGYEQYF	TGTGCCATCAGTGAAGCGTACAGGGGCTACGAGCAGTACTTC
TRBJ2-3	TRBV20-1	-	-	CSARGHFTDTQYF	TGCAGTGCTAGAGGGCACTTCACAGATACGCAGTATTTT
TRBJ1-1	TRBV28	-	-	CASRTGTARTEAFF	TGTGCCAGCAGGACCGGGACTGCGCGAACTGAAGCTTTCTTT
TRBJ2-7	TRBV9	-	-	CASSVVLGPNLIYEQYF	TGTGCCAGCAGCGTAGTGTTGGGGCCCAACTTAATCTACGAGCAGTACTTC
TRBJ2-4	TRBV15	-	few	CATSRVAPTRGLNIQYF	TGTGCCACCAGCAGAGTGGCTCCCACAAGGGGCCTAAACATTCAGTACTTC
TRBJ2-1	TRBV29-1	-	few	CSGGGRASQFF	TGCAGCGGTGGGGGCCGGGCATCCCAGTTCTTC
TRBJ1-2	TRBV5-1	-	-	CASSQTTGNYGYTF	TGCGCCAGCAGCCAAACTACAGGGAACTATGGCTACACCTTC
TRBJ2-5	TRBV18	TRBD1	-	CASSSGQGGSETQYF	TGTGCCAGCTCATCAGGACAGGGTGGTTCGGAGACCCAGTACTTC
TRBJ2-3	TRBV5-6	-	many	CASSLASTDTQYF	TGTGCCAGCAGCTTGGCCAGCACAGATACGCAGTATTTT
TRBJ1-1	TRBV7-6	-	-	CASSFRGNTEAFF	TGTGCCAGCAGCTTTAGGGGGAACACTGAAGCTTTCTTT
TRBJ2-3	TRBV2	TRBD2	-	CASSASGSWADTQYF	TGTGCCAGCTCCGCTAGCGGGAGTTGGGCAGATACGCAGTATTTT
TRBJ1-6	TRBV20-1	-	-	CSAKDRIYNSPLHF	TGCAGTGCTAAAGACAGGATCTATAATTCACCCCTCCACTTT
TRBJ2-7	TRBV15	-	few	CATSRDRLGSYEQYF	TGTGCCACCAGCAGAGATAGGTTAGGATCCTACGAGCAGTACTTC
TRBJ1-3	TRBV5-6	-	many	CASSRGLSGNTIYF	TGTGCCAGCAGCAGGGGACTCTCTGGAAACACCATATATTTT
TRBJ2-1	TRBV6-1	TRBD1	few	CASSDRDRGTNEQFF	TGTGCCAGCAGCGACCGGGACAGGGGTACAAATGAGCAGTTCTTC
TRBJ2-2	TRBV12-3/TRBV12-4	-	-	CASSFTAGELFF	TGTGCCAGCAGTTTTACCGCCGGGGAGCTGTTTTTT
TRBJ1-5	TRBV20-1	-	many	CSARDHRGDQPQHF	TGCAGTGCTAGAGATCACCGGGGGGATCAGCCCCAGCATTTT
TRBJ2-5	TRBV4-3	-	many	CASSQEFGETQYF	TGCGCCAGCAGCCAAGAATTCGGGGAGACCCAGTACTTC
TRBJ1-2	TRBV7-6	TRBD1	-	CGTGGNGYTF	TGTGGGACAGGGGGAAATGGCTACACCTTC
TRBJ1-1	TRBV29-1	-	few	CSVVHDSGTEAFF	TGCAGCGTAGTCCACGATTCGGGCACTGAAGCTTTCTTT
TRBJ2-7	TRBV7-2	TRBD2	many	CASSLAVSGGRLSYEQYF	TGTGCCAGCAGCTTAGCGGTTAGCGGGGGCCGACTTAGCTACGAGCAGTACTTC
TRBJ2-1	TRBV7-9	-	few	CASSQRETINNEQFF	TGTGCCAGCAGCCAAAGAGAGACTATAAACAATGAGCAGTTCTTC
TRBJ1-2	TRBV6-5	TRBD1	-	CASSYAQGAARYGYTF	TGTGCCAGCAGTTATGCACAGGGGGCGGCGAGGTATGGCTACACCTTC
TRBJ2-1	TRBV5-1	TRBD1	many	CASSPPRLGQGPNEQFF	TGCGCCAGCAGCCCACCCCGACTCGGACAGGGTCCCAATGAGCAGTTCTTC
TRBJ1-5	TRBV6-1	-	-	CASNPSNQPQHF	TGTGCCAGCAACCCTAGCAATCAGCCCCAGCATTTT